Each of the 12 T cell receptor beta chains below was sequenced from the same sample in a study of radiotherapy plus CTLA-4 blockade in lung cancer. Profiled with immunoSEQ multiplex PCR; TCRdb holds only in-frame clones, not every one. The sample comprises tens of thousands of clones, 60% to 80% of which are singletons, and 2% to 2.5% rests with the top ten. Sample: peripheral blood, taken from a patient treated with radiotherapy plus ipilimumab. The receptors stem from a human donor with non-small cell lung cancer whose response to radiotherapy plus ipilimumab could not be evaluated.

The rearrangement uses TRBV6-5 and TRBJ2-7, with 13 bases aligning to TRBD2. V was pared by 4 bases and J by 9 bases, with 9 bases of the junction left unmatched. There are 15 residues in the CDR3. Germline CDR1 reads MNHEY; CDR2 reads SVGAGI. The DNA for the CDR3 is TGTGCCAGCAGTTGGGGACTAGCGGGAACCACAGGGCAGTACTTC. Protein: CASSWGLAGTTGQYF.

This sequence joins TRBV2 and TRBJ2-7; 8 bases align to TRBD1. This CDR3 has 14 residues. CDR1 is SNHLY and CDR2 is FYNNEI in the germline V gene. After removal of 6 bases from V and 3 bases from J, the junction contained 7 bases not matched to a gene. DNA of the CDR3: TGTGCCAGCAGGGAGGACAGGGTGAACTACGAGCAGTACTTC. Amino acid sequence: CASREDRVNYEQYF.

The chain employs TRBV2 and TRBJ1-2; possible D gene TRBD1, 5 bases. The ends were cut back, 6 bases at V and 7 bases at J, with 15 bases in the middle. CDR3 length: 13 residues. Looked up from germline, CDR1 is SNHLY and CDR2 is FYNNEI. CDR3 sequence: CASSEAQGFGYTF. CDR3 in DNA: TGTGCCAGCAGCGAGGCTCAGGGATTTGGCTACACCTTC.

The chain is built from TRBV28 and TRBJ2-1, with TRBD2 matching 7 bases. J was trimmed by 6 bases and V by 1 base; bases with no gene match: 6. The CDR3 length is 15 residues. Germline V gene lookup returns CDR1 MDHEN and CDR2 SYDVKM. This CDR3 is CASSLYAPGGNEQFF. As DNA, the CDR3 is TGTGCCAGCAGTTTATACGCCCCGGGGGGCAATGAGCAGTTCTTC.

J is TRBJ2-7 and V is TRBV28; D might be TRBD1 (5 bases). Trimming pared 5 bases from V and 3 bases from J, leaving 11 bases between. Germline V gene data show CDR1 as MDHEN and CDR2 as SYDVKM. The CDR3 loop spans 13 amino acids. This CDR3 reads CASSLTGLYEQYF. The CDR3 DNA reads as TGTGCCAGCAGTCTCACAGGCCTCTACGAGCAGTACTTC.

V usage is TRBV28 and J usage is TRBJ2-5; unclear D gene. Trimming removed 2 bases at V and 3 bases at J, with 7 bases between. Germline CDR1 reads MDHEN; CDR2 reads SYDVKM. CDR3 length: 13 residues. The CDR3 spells CASSLRQEETQYF. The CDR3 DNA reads TGTGCCAGCAGTTTACGGCAGGAAGAGACCCAGTACTTC. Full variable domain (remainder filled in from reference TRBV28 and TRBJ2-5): DVKVTQSSRYLVKRTGEKVFLECVQDMDHENMFWYRQDPGLGLRLIYFSYDVKMKEKGDIPEGYSVSREKKERFSLILESASTNQTSMYLCASSLRQEETQYFGPGTRLLVL.

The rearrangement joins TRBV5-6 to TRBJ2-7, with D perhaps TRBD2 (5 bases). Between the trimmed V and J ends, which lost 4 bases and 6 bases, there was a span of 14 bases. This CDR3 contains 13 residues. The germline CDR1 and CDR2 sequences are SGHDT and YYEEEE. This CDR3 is CASSLGIWFEQYF. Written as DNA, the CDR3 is TGTGCCAGCAGCCTCGGGATTTGGTTCGAGCAGTACTTC.

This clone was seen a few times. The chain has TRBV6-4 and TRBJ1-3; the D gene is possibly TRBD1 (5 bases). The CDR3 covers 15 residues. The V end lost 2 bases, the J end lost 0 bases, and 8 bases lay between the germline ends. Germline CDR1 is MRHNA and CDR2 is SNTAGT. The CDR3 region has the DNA TGTGCCAGCAGTGACAGGGGTGACTCTGGAAACACCATATATTTT. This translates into CASSDRGDSGNTIYF.

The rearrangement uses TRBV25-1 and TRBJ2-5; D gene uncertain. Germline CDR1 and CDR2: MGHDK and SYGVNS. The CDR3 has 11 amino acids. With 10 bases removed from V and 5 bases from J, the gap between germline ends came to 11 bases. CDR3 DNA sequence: TGTGCCACACCCCCGAGGGAGACCCAGTACTTC. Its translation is CATPPRETQYF.

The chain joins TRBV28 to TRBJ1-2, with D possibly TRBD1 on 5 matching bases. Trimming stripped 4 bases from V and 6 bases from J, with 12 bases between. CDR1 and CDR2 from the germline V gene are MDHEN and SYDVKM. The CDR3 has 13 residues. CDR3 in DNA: TGTGCCAGCAGTTCGCACTCGGGGGATGGCTACACCTTC. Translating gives CASSSHSGDGYTF.

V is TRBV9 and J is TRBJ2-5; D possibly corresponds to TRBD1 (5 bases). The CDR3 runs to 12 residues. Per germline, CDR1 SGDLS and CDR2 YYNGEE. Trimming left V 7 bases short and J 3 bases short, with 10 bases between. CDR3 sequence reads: CASLDRKETQYF. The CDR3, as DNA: TGTGCCAGCCTAGACAGAAAAGAGACCCAGTACTTC.

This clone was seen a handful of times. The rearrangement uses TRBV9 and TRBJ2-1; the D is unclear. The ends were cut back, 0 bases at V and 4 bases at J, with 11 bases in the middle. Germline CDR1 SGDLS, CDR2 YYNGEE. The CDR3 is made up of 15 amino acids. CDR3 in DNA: TGTGCCAGCAGCGTAGAATTTTCTCTGTACAATGAGCAGTTCTTC. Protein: CASSVEFSLYNEQFF. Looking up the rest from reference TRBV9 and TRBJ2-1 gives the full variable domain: DSGVTQTPKHLITATGQRVTLRCSPRSGDLSVYWYQQSLDQGLQFLIQYYNGEERAKGNILERFSAQQFPDLHSELNLSSLELGDSALYFCASSVEFSLYNEQFFGPGTRLTVL.